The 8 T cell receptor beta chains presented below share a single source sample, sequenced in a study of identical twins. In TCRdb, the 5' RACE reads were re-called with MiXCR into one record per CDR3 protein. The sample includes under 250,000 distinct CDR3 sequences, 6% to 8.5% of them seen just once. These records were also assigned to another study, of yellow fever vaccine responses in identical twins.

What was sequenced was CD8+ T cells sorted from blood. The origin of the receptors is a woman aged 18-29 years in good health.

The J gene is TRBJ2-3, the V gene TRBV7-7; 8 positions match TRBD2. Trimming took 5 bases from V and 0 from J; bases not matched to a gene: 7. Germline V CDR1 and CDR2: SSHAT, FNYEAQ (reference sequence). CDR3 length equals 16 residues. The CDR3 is CASSERLATSTDTQYF. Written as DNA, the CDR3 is TGTGCCAGCAGCGAGCGACTAGCGACTAGCACAGATACGCAGTATTTT.

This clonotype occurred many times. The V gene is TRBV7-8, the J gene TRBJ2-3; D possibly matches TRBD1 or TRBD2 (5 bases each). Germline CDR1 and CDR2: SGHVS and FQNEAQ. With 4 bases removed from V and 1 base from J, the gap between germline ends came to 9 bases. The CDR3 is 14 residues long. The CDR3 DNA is TGTGCCAGCAGCTCGGGACCCGGCACAGATACGCAGTATTTT. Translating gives CASSSGPGTDTQYF.

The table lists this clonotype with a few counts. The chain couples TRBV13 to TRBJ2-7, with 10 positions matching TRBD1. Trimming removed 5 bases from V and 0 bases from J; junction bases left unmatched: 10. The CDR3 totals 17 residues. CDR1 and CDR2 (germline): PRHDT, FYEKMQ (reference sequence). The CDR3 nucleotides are TGTGCCAGCAGCCACCCGGGACAGGGGTCCCCCTCCTACGAGCAGTACTTC. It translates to CASSHPGQGSPSYEQYF.

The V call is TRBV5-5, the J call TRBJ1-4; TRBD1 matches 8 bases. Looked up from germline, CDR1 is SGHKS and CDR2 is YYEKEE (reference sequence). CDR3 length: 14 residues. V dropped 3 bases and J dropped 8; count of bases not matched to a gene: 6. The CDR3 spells CASSSGGAGEKLFF. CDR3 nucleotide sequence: TGTGCCAGCAGCTCAGGGGGCGCCGGGGAAAAACTGTTTTTT.

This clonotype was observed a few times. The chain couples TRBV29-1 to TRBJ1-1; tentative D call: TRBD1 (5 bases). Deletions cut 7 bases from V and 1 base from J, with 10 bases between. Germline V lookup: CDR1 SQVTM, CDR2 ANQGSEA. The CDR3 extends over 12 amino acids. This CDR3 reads CSARRENTEAFF. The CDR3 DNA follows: TGCAGCGCCCGCAGGGAGAACACTGAAGCTTTCTTT.

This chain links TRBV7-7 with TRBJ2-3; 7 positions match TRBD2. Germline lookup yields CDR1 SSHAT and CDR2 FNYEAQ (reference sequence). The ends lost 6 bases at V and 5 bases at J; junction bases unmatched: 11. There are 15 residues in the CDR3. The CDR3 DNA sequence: TGTGCCAGCAGTCCAACGACTAGCTCGGGAGATACGCAGTATTTT. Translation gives CASSPTTSSGDTQYF.

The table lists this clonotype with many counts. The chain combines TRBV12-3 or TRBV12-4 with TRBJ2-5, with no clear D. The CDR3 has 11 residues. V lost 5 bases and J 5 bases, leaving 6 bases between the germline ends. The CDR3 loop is CASSVKETQYF. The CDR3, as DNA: TGTGCCAGCAGTGTTAAGGAGACCCAGTACTTC.

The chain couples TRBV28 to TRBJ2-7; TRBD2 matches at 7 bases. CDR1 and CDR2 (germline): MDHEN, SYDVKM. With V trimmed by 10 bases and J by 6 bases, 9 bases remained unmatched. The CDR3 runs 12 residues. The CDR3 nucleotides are TGTGCCAAGACCCGGGGGGAAGGCGAGCAGTACGTC. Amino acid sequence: CAKTRGEGEQYV.